What follows are 9 T cell receptor beta chains derived from one specimen sequenced in a study of identical twins. TCRdb redid the calling of the 5' RACE reads with MiXCR, one entry per CDR3 protein. The repertoire holds about 240,000 distinct CDR3 sequences, with roughly 13% as singletons. The sample was also linked to a second study, of yellow fever vaccine responses in identical twins.

The material sequenced was memory (CD45RO+) T cells sorted from blood. Receptors originate from a woman aged 18 to 35 in good health.

This clonotype was detected a few times. The rearrangement links TRBV3-1 to TRBJ2-7, with no clear D. CDR1 is LGHDT, CDR2 YNNKEL, per germline (reference sequence). V was pared by 2 bases and J by 7 bases, with 9 bases between. CDR3 length: 12 residues. The CDR3 sequence: CASSQLFREQYF. CDR3 bases: TGTGCCAGCAGCCAACTATTTCGGGAGCAGTACTTC.

This clonotype was detected ten times or more. The chain links TRBV20-1 to TRBJ1-2; D is perhaps TRBD1 (5 bases). V lost 3 bases and J 0 bases, leaving 8 bases between the germline ends. In germline, CDR1 is DFQATT, CDR2 SNEGSKA (reference sequence). The CDR3 sequence is 13 residues long. The CDR3 nucleotides are TGCAGTGCTAGTGACAGAACTAACTATGGCTACACCTTC. It codes for CSASDRTNYGYTF.

The chain couples TRBV4-3 to TRBJ2-1; D call uncertain. CDR1 and CDR2 from the germline V gene are LGHNA and YSLEER. Trimming took 1 base from V and 0 from J, leaving 16 bases between them. This CDR3 contains 18 residues. The CDR3 spells CASSQGASGRSSYNEQFF. The CDR3 DNA follows: TGCGCCAGCAGCCAAGGGGCCTCCGGAAGAAGCTCCTACAATGAGCAGTTCTTC.

This clonotype came up a few times. The chain employs TRBV7-9 and TRBJ2-1; D tentatively reads TRBD1 or TRBD2 (5 bases each). CDR3 length: 15 amino acids. Germline V lookup: CDR1 SEHNR, CDR2 FQNEAQ (reference sequence). V was trimmed by 7 bases and J by 0 bases, leaving 13 bases between them. CDR3 DNA sequence: TGTGCCAGCACCCACGAGGGGTTCTCCTACAATGAGCAGTTCTTC. It encodes CASTHEGFSYNEQFF.

The table lists this clonotype with a few counts. The chain links TRBV7-8 to TRBJ2-7; 9 bases map to TRBD1. The CDR3 contains 11 residues. Germline V gives CDR1 SGHVS, CDR2 FQNEAQ. J gave up 11 bases and V 5 bases, and 4 bases lay outside the gene matches. The CDR3 sequence: CASSLGTGKYF. The CDR3 DNA is TGTGCCAGCAGCCTTGGGACAGGGAAGTACTTC.

This clonotype has just a few counts. J is TRBJ2-6 and V is TRBV5-1; 12 bases fit TRBD1. Losses at the gene ends were 4 bases for V and 2 bases for J; bases not matched to a gene: 7. Germline V lookup: CDR1 SGHRS, CDR2 YFSETQ. This CDR3 has 18 residues. CDR3 DNA sequence: TGCGCCAGCAGCCCGGGGGACAGGGGGCTAGCTGGGGCCAACGTCCTGACTTTC. Its protein is CASSPGDRGLAGANVLTF.

This clonotype has only a few counts. This CDR3 fails to terminate in the conserved phenylalanine or tryptophan, so it likely reflects a read error. V usage is TRBV5-1 and J usage is TRBJ2-2; D tentatively reads TRBD1 or TRBD2 (5 bases each). The CDR3 runs 15 residues. CDR1 SGHRS and CDR2 YFSETQ come from the germline V gene. The germline V and J ends were trimmed by 4 bases and 4 bases, with 14 bases remaining between them. The CDR3 is CASSGGPQGTGELFS. CDR3 nucleotides: TGCGCCAGCAGCGGGGGACCCCAGGGCACCGGGGAGCTGTTTTCT.

There are a few counts of this clonotype. The chain carries TRBV20-1 and TRBJ2-2, with unresolved D. The length of the CDR3 is 11 residues. With 3 bases removed from V and 9 bases from J, the gap between germline ends came to 8 bases. Germline CDR1 reads DFQATT; CDR2 reads SNEGSKA (reference sequence). The CDR3 protein is CSARLGWELFF. In DNA, the CDR3 is TGCAGTGCTAGGTTGGGGTGGGAGCTGTTTTTT.

The chain recombines TRBV7-9 with TRBJ2-4; D might be TRBD1 or TRBD2, each matching 7 bases. Germline loops: CDR1 SEHNR, CDR2 FQNEAQ (reference sequence). The CDR3 spans 13 residues. The V end lost 8 bases, the J end lost 9 bases, and 17 bases lay between the germline ends. The CDR3 DNA sequence: TGTGCCAGCGGCCGGGGAGGGGGCACCATTCAGTACTTC. Translation gives CASGRGGGTIQYF.